This TCR beta chain originates from a study of control samples from healthy donors and cancer patients. As for this clone: One end of the junction is discordant with germline, which a read error may explain.

Sequenced by immunoSEQ multiplex PCR; TCRdb stores in-frame clones only, minus some. Found here are over 100,000 clones, around 90% of them singletons; the top ten hold around 2.3%. The TCR sequence derives from a man aged 35-49 years in good health. Sequencing was performed on blood.

The chain's CDR3 is CASSSLRGTYGHTF. DNA for the CDR3: TGTGCCAGCAGCTCCCTACGGGGGACCTATGGCCACACCTTC. V and J are TRBV7-2 and TRBJ1-2; D may be TRBD1 (5 bases). The CDR3 loop spans 14 amino acids. The germline V gene has CDR1 SGHTA and CDR2 FQGNSA.